This T cell receptor (beta chain) was recovered during a study of blood T cell repertoires in COVID-19 (dated by TCRdb to 2018 to 2020). Regarding the study in general: Samples covering the acute and convalescent phases of COVID-19 were provided by collaborators in the United States, Italy and Spain. Where available, HLA class I and class II types were taken from metadata supplied by the sample provider and were not determined by assay-based typing. The prospective study material was composed of cDNA or gDNA derived from T cells, B-cell-depleted T cells, or PBMCs. The repertoires were released in a freely available public database meant as a resource for research on the immune response to SARS-CoV-2. The samples were drawn from two sources: the first 160 participants of the ongoing ImmuneRACE study, and approximately 1,300 subjects contributed by 6 global collaborators. A de-identified subject ID, COVID-19 status, age in years and sex were almost always included in the sample metadata. Deeply sampled blood TCRbeta repertoires from subjects exposed to, actively infected with, or recovered from COVID-19 were included in the dataset.

TCRbeta CDR3 regions were amplified from genomic DNA by means of the immunoSEQ Assay, a bias-controlled multiplex PCR. As for how the authors treated the data: The number of nucleated cells in each sample was estimated by amplification of reference gene primers within the assay. Sequence reads were collapsed and filtered to measure the absolute abundance of every unique TCRbeta CDR3 rearrangement. For each sample, productive Simpson clonality was calculated as the square root of Simpson's diversity index across productive rearrangements. Sourced from immuneACCESS, this table was stored by TCRdb with only in-frame sequences that have V and J called. A share of the clones is absent; for the studies checked, an unresolved V gene accounts for under half, and the remainder has no known explanation. V, J and clone size were drawn from that table, and D and trimming were deduced from the DNA. Present in this sample are 180,000 or so clones, 70% to 80% of which were seen just once. The ten biggest clones cover about 9% of the sample.

Study-wide findings and limitations: How much clinical and demographic metadata was included differed by source and by participant, and the metadata was provided uncurated.

The germline V gene specifies SGHAT as CDR1 and FQNNGV as CDR2. The CDR3 goes from the cysteine to the phenylalanine over 14 residues. Here the CDR3 DNA is all that survives: 42 bases in frame from base 1. Of note for this clone: Which antigen it targets is not known. Its ends do not fully match the called genes, so a read error is possible.

The collaborating institutions used their own protocols to collect whole blood in K2EDTA tubes. For TCRbeta analysis, collaborators shipped samples as frozen whole blood, isolated PBMCs, or DNA extracted from either of those sample types. The rearrangement joined TRBV11-2 to TRBJ2-1, and 15 bases in between align with TRBD2. Sequenced material: peripheral blood. This clonotype was obtained from a woman aged 50 to 60 with active or convalescent COVID-19. The DNA sequence is TGTGCCAGCAGCACCTGGACTAGCGGGGGGGCCCCCCTCTTC. Its translation is CASSTWTSGGAPLF.